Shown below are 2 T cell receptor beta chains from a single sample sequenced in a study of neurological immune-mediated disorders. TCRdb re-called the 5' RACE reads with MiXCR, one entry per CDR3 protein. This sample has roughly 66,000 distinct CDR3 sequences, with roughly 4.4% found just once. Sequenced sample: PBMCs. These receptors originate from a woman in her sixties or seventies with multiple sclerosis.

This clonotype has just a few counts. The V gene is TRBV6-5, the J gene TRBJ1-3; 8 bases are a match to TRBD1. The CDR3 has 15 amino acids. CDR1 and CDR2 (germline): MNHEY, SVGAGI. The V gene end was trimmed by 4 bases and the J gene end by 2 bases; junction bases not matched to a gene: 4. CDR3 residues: CASSSGGVAGNTIYF. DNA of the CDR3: TGTGCCAGCAGTTCAGGGGGCGTCGCTGGAAACACCATATATTTT.

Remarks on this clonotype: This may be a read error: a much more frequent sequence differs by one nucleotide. The CDR3, as DNA: TGTGCCAGCAGACAGGACAGGACCCAACCTGAAGCTTTCTTT. Translating it yields CASRQDRTQPEAFF. This chain joins TRBV6-6 and TRBJ1-1; 7 bases line up with TRBD1. The V gene's germline CDR1 is MNHNY and CDR2 SVGAGI (reference sequence). V was clipped by 6 bases and J by 6 bases; unmatched bases: 10. The CDR3 length is 14 residues.